These 14 T cell receptor beta chains share one sample of origin, sequenced in a study of blood T cell repertoires in COVID-19. Assay: immunoSEQ multiplex PCR; the TCRdb copy retains only in-frame clones and omits some. The sample lists some 490,000 clones, roughly 85% occurring once. The sequencing input was peripheral blood. These receptors were obtained from a human donor in a cohort sampled during active COVID-19.

The V gene is TRBV27, the J gene TRBJ2-7; 9 bases fit TRBD1. The V gene's germline CDR1 is MNHEY and CDR2 SMNVEV (reference sequence). The CDR3 has 14 residues. The V and J ends lost 5 bases and 3 bases, in that order; junction bases with no gene match: 5. Here the CDR3 DNA reads TGTGCCAGCAGTACGCCGGGACAGGGCTACGAGCAGTACTTC. The encoded protein is CASSTPGQGYEQYF.

This chain connects TRBV27 to TRBJ1-2; 8 nucleotides align to TRBD1. CDR1 is MNHEY, CDR2 SMNVEV, per germline (reference sequence). The CDR3 loop spans 16 amino acids. V was pared by 1 base and J by 8 bases, with 12 bases of the junction left unmatched. CDR3 region: CASSLFITGGEDGYTF. The CDR3 DNA is TGTGCCAGCAGTTTATTTATAACAGGGGGAGAGGACGGCTACACCTTC.

Points on this clone: Other DNA sequences in this sample translate to the same CDR3. The chain has TRBV6-5 and TRBJ1-2, with D unclear. The V end was cut by 5 bases, the J end by 2 bases, with 9 bases between. Germline assignment: CDR1 MNHEY and CDR2 SVGAGI. The CDR3 is 13 residues long. CDR3: CASSPTVNYGYTF. In DNA form, the CDR3 reads TGTGCCAGCAGTCCCACAGTAAACTATGGCTACACCTTC.

This chain links TRBV4-3 with TRBJ1-1; tentative D call: TRBD1 (5 bases). V was pared by 0 bases and J by 7 bases, with 18 bases between. Germline V gene sequence: CDR1 LGHNA, CDR2 YSLEER. The CDR3 runs to 16 residues. CDR3 coding DNA: TGCGCCAGCAGCCAAGATCGGGTGGGGGGTCCCGGTGAAGCTTTCTTT. It codes for CASSQDRVGGPGEAFF.

V is TRBV6-4 and J is TRBJ2-1, with 8 positions matching TRBD2. The J segment lost 14 bases and the V segment lost 4 bases, leaving 10 bases of the junction unmatched. The CDR3 sequence is 13 residues long. The V gene's germline CDR1 is MRHNA and CDR2 SNTAGT. CDR3 sequence: CASSASSGGGKFF. DNA for the CDR3: TGTGCCAGCAGTGCCAGCTCCGGGGGGGGAAAGTTCTTC.

CDR3 DNA: TGTGCCAGCAGCCAAAGCTTCCTCTCGTCCTCCTACGAGCAGTACTTC. Its protein is CASSQSFLSSSYEQYF. V gene TRBV4-2 combines with J gene TRBJ2-7; no firm D call. Germline-derived CDR1 and CDR2 are LGHNA and YNFKEQ. The CDR3 has 16 amino acids. Deletions cut 2 bases from V and 0 bases from J, with 14 bases between.

In its sample, this clone was seen once. V is TRBV28 and J is TRBJ1-1; D is undetermined. Germline CDR1 is MDHEN and CDR2 is SYDVKM. The V gene lost 3 bases and the J gene lost 0 bases, with 11 bases spanning the gap. CDR3 length: 15 residues. CDR3 nucleotides: TGTGCCAGCAGTTTCCGGGGTAGGGTGAACACTGAAGCTTTCTTT. Translating gives CASSFRGRVNTEAFF. The variable domain in full, completed from reference TRBV28 and TRBJ1-1, reads DVKVTQSSRYLVKRTGEKVFLECVQDMDHENMFWYRQDPGLGLRLIYFSYDVKMKEKGDIPEGYSVSREKKERFSLILESASTNQTSMYLCASSFRGRVNTEAFFGQGTRLTVV.

This clone occurred once. The gene calls are TRBV27 and TRBJ1-2; D unclear. The CDR3 sequence is 13 residues long. Germline V gene data show CDR1 as MNHEY and CDR2 as SMNVEV (reference sequence). Trimming removed 0 bases at V and 7 bases at J, with 9 bases between. The chain's CDR3 is CASSLSIGSGYTF. CDR3 sequence (DNA): TGTGCCAGCAGTTTATCGATAGGGAGTGGCTACACCTTC.

The rearrangement joins TRBV10-3 to TRBJ1-6, with 7 nucleotides matching TRBD1. The V gene end was trimmed by 6 bases and the J gene end by 9 bases; junction bases not matched to a gene: 5. Germline-derived CDR1 and CDR2 are ENHRY and SYGVKD. The CDR3 covers 13 residues. CDR3 coding DNA: TGTGCCATCAGCTTGGGACAGACTTCACCCCTCCACTTT. The encoded protein is CAISLGQTSPLHF.

This clone was seen more than once but under ten times. The chain joins TRBV7-2 to TRBJ2-7; 8 bases map to TRBD1. The CDR3 extends over 16 amino acids. With V trimmed by 5 bases and J by 2 bases, 11 bases remained unmatched. From germline, CDR1 is SGHTA and CDR2 FQGNSA. The CDR3 sequence is CASSPSSDRVPYEQYF. For the CDR3, the DNA is TGTGCCAGCAGCCCCTCTTCGGACAGGGTTCCCTACGAGCAGTACTTC.

The gene calls are TRBV11-2 and TRBJ1-1; D might be TRBD1 (6 bases). This CDR3 is built from 15 residues. Deletions cut 3 bases from V and 0 bases from J, with 11 bases between. CDR1 and CDR2 from the germline V gene are SGHAT and FQNNGV. CDR3 loop: CASSFGTSMNTEAFF. The CDR3 DNA is TGTGCCAGCAGCTTCGGGACATCCATGAACACTGAAGCTTTCTTT.

J is TRBJ2-2 and V is TRBV3-1 (or the pseudogene TRBV3-2), with 12 positions matching TRBD1. V shed 5 bases and J 1 base; nucleotides not matched to a gene: 5. The CDR3 is 17 residues long. Germline V gene sequence: CDR1 LGHDT, CDR2 YNNKEL (reference sequence). The CDR3 protein is CASSFGTGGKNTGELFF. The DNA for the CDR3 is TGTGCCAGCAGCTTCGGGACAGGGGGCAAGAACACCGGGGAGCTGTTTTTT.

This chain links TRBV5-1 with TRBJ2-3; 13 nucleotides line up with TRBD2. Germline V gene lookup returns CDR1 SGHRS and CDR2 YFSETQ. This CDR3 region has 15 residues. V was clipped by 5 bases and J by 0 bases; unmatched bases: 0. This CDR3 reads CASRGLAGSTDTQYF. The CDR3, as DNA: TGCGCCAGCAGGGGACTAGCGGGGAGCACAGATACGCAGTATTTT.

This chain joins TRBV4-2 and TRBJ2-5; 8 positions match TRBD1. The V and J ends lost 1 base and 1 base, in that order; junction bases with no gene match: 2. The CDR3 has 15 amino acids. Germline CDR1 reads LGHNA; CDR2 reads YNFKEQ. The CDR3 spells CASSQGDRLQETQYF. CDR3 nucleotide sequence: TGTGCCAGCAGCCAAGGGGACAGGCTCCAAGAGACCCAGTACTTC.